This T cell receptor beta chain was sequenced for a study of spatial heterogeneity in lung cancer. Study overall: The count of detected beta-chain sequences consistently exceeded that of alpha-chain sequences.

Germline V CDR1 and CDR2: SGHTA, FQGNSA. The CDR3 has 14 residues. The V end was cut by 1 base, the J end by 4 bases, with 10 bases between. In its sample, this clonotype is medium-sized. This beta chain represents an off-target read in a library built for alpha chains; its size is of limited meaning. Individual TCR cDNA molecules each bore their own unique molecular identifier. TCRdb processed the 5' RACE reads anew with MiXCR; each CDR3 protein has one entry. The sample carries around 6,000 distinct CDR3 sequences, approximately 12% recorded once. The time point was: sample taken at primary tumor resection. Untreated early-stage non-small cell lung cancer patients, 55 to 85 in total, were the donors. From tumor, nontumor lung or frozen PBMC, whole RNA was taken unsorted for sequencing.

The genes are TRBV7-2 and TRBJ2-5, with D tentatively TRBD1 (5 bases). The TCR sequence derives from a human donor with early-stage non-small cell lung cancer. Specimen: lung tissue, collected at surgery. CDR3 bases: TGTGCCAGCAGCTTAGGTCAGGGTTTAGAGACCCAGTACTTC. Its protein product is CASSLGQGLETQYF.